The TCR beta chain described here comes from a study of blood T cell repertoires in COVID-19. Germline V lookup: CDR1 SGHNT, CDR2 YENEEA. The germline V and J ends were trimmed by 2 bases and 0 bases, with 7 bases remaining between them. The CDR3 contains 15 residues. Clones were read by immunoSEQ multiplex PCR, and TCRdb kept only the in-frame ones, dropping some. Of about 150,000 clones listed, approximately 78% are singletons. This clone appeared many times. This sequence originates from an elderly man with acute or convalescent COVID-19. The sequencing input was peripheral blood. V is TRBV11-3 and J is TRBJ2-2; D is uncertain. CDR3 sequence (DNA): TGTGCCAGCAGCTTAAGAGGAACGAACACCGGGGAGCTGTTTTTT. It translates to CASSLRGTNTGELFF. Combining the CDR3 with reference TRBV11-3 and TRBJ2-2 gives the whole variable domain EAGVVQSPRYKIIEKKQPVAFWCNPISGHNTLYWYLQNLGQGPELLIRYENEEAVDDSQLPKDRFSAERLKGVDSTLKIQPAELGDSAVYLCASSLRGTNTGELFFGEGSRLTVL.